A selection of T cell receptor beta chains follows, all from one sample in a study of T cell clones after liver transplantation. Assay: immunoSEQ multiplex PCR; the TCRdb copy retains only in-frame clones and omits some. Of some 6,500 clones listed, under 75% were seen once; the top ten hold about a quarter. This specimen consisted of CD8+ T cells from blood, obtained before liver transplant. The receptors here all came from a human donor who received a liver transplant. The CDR3 runs from the conserved cysteine through the conserved F or W. D genes are given only for firm matches. Clone size, where shown, is once, few, many, or a class for clones that have expanded.

NA	TRBV19	TRBD1	TRBJ2-2	CASTGQGIAGELFF	TGTGCCAGTACCGGACAGGGGATTGCAGGGGAGCTGTTTTTT
NA	TRBV9	NA	TRBJ1-1	CASSVGLEVEAFF	TGTGCCAGCAGCGTAGGGTTGGAGGTTGAAGCTTTCTTT
NA	TRBV9	TRBD1	TRBJ2-1	CASSPRTGSEQFF	TGTGCCAGCAGCCCTAGGACAGGGAGTGAGCAGTTCTTC
once	TRBV5-1	TRBD2	TRBJ2-3	CASSLELAGGLVTDTQYF	TGCGCCAGCAGCTTGGAACTAGCGGGGGGGCTCGTCACAGATACGCAGTATTTT
NA	TRBV6-1	NA	TRBJ1-2	CASSDLTGAYGYTF	TGTGCCAGCAGTGACTTGACGGGGGCTTATGGCTACACCTTC
NA	TRBV2	NA	TRBJ2-7	CASSGTVDSSYEQYF	TGTGCCAGCAGTGGGACGGTCGATAGCTCCTACGAGCAGTACTTC
NA	TRBV5-1	TRBD2	TRBJ2-5	CASCSGGVYQETQYF	TGCGCCAGCTGCAGCGGGGGGGTGTACCAAGAGACCCAGTACTTC
NA	TRBV13	NA	TRBJ2-1	CATGASVDEQFF	TGTGCCACCGGGGCTAGCGTGGATGAGCAGTTCTTC
medium-sized	TRBV4-1	TRBD1	TRBJ1-2	CASSQEGTGPLSNYGYTF	TGCGCCAGCAGCCAAGAAGGGACAGGCCCCCTCTCTAACTATGGCTACACCTTC
NA	TRBV5-4	NA	TRBJ1-5	CASSSQGSNQPQHF	TGTGCCAGCAGCTCACAGGGCTCCAATCAGCCCCAGCATTTT
NA	TRBV5-4	NA	TRBJ2-1	CASSGNALYNEQFF	TGTGCCAGCAGTGGGAACGCCCTGTACAATGAGCAGTTCTTC
NA	TRBV19	NA	TRBJ1-1	CASSKRTTEAFF	TGTGCCAGTAGCAAACGGACGACTGAAGCTTTCTTT
NA	TRBV5-5	TRBD1	TRBJ2-2	CASSQLDRGDGGELFF	TGTGCCAGCAGCCAATTGGACAGGGGGGATGGCGGGGAGCTGTTTTTT
NA	TRBV18	TRBD1	TRBJ2-1	CASSRDSLYNEQFF	TGTGCCAGCTCACGGGACAGCCTATACAATGAGCAGTTCTTC
NA	TRBV28	NA	TRBJ1-5	CASSRPLPFQPQHF	TGTGCCAGCAGTCGACCCCTTCCATTCCAGCCCCAGCATTTT
few	TRBV5-1	NA	TRBJ2-3	CASSLYGGAADTDTQYF	TGCGCCAGCAGCTTGTATGGGGGGGCGGCCGACACAGATACGCAGTATTTT
NA	TRBV4-2	NA	TRBJ2-1	CASSQEGGQLNEQFF	TGTGCCAGCAGCCAAGAGGGGGGTCAGCTCAATGAGCAGTTCTTC
NA	TRBV6-5	NA	TRBJ2-3	CASSSPDTQYF	TGTGCCAGCAGTTCCCCAGATACGCAGTATTTT
NA	TRBV5-1	NA	TRBJ1-2	CASSQEPDLGGYTF	TGCGCCAGCAGCCAAGAACCAGATCTGGGTGGCTACACCTTC
NA	TRBV6-9	TRBD2	TRBJ2-2	CASSYSTSGSTGELFF	TGTGCCAGCAGTTACTCGACTAGCGGGAGCACCGGGGAGCTGTTTTTT
NA	TRBV6-1	TRBD2	TRBJ2-5	CASHTFGGEEETQYF	TGTGCCAGCCATACCTTTGGGGGGGAGGAGGAGACCCAGTACTTC
once	TRBV29-1	TRBD2	TRBJ2-5	CSVLLAGGGYGETQYF	TGCAGCGTCCTACTAGCGGGAGGGGGTTATGGGGAGACCCAGTACTTC
NA	TRBV4-3	NA	TRBJ2-3	CASSQEGQDTQYF	TGCGCCAGCAGCCAAGAGGGGCAAGATACGCAGTATTTT
few	TRBV27	TRBD1	TRBJ1-2	CASSSRRTGWHGYTF	TGTGCCAGCAGTTCCCGTCGGACAGGGTGGCATGGCTACACCTTC
NA	TRBV7-6	NA	TRBJ2-3	CASSLGGHPRADTQYF	TGTGCCAGCAGCCTGGGGGGTCACCCACGGGCAGATACGCAGTATTTT
few	TRBV7-9	NA	TRBJ1-1	CASRPNSAEAFF	TGTGCCAGCAGACCGAACTCCGCCGAAGCTTTCTTT